This entry lists 28 T cell receptor beta chains sequenced from one sample in a study of T-cell memory formation after mild COVID-19. Via MiXCR, TCRdb re-called the 5' RACE reads, giving one row per CDR3 protein. The data show about 360,000 distinct CDR3 sequences, with 13% to 15% seen just once and less than 25% held by the top ten. The sequenced material came from PBMCs or a T cell subset sorted from them (not recorded which). These receptors originate from a man younger than 35 who had mild COVID-19 (a few samples of this study predate the infection). Cell type and time point are not known.

The chain carries TRBV25-1 and TRBJ2-5, with 7 bases matching TRBD2. The CDR3 contains 15 residues. Germline V gives CDR1 MGHDK, CDR2 SYGVNS. V gave up 4 bases and J gave up 5 bases; unmatched junction bases: 10. In nucleotides, the CDR3 is TGTGCCAGCAGTGCCGGGACTACCTACCCGGAGACCCAGTACTTC. Amino acids: CASSAGTTYPETQYF.

This clonotype was counted only a few times. The V call is TRBV5-1, the J call TRBJ1-4; D is unclear. V was trimmed by 4 bases and J by 0 bases, leaving 10 bases between them. Germline loops: CDR1 SGHRS, CDR2 YFSETQ. This CDR3 contains 15 residues. CDR3 in DNA: TGCGCCAGCAGCCCGTCTGCTGCAACTAATGAAAAACTGTTTTTT. Translated: CASSPSAATNEKLFF.

This clonotype was observed a single time. V usage is TRBV5-6 and J usage is TRBJ2-5, with D perhaps matching TRBD2 (7 bases). Trimming removed 3 bases at V and 4 bases at J, with 13 bases between. Germline CDR1 SGHDT, CDR2 YYEEEE. There are 14 residues in the CDR3. The CDR3 reads CASSWWGGVETQYF. In DNA form, the CDR3 reads TGTGCCAGCAGCTGGTGGGGGGGCGTAGAGACCCAGTACTTC.

This clonotype was counted ten times or more. The chain couples TRBV4-3 to TRBJ2-5; D is unclear. The CDR3 extends over 14 amino acids. V lost 2 bases to trimming and J lost 4 bases, with 11 bases between them. Germline V gives CDR1 LGHNA, CDR2 YSLEER. DNA of the CDR3: TGCGCCAGCAGCCAATCCCGGGTTTCAGAGACCCAGTACTTC. Amino acid sequence: CASSQSRVSETQYF.

V is TRBV18 and J is TRBJ1-3; no clear D. V lost 4 bases and J lost 4, with 20 bases in between. This CDR3 has 17 amino acids. Germline V gives CDR1 KGHSH, CDR2 LQKENI. DNA of the CDR3: TGTGCCAGCTCACACAATCCGGGAGACGACGGCGGAAACACCATATATTTT. Translated, it gives CASSHNPGDDGGNTIYF.

To note about this clonotype: One end of the junction is discordant with germline, which a read error may explain. The CDR3 reads CASTPGGLGYYGYTF. CDR3 nucleotide sequence: TGTGCCAGCACCCCGGGGGGATTGGGCTACTACGGCTACACCTTC. The chain has TRBV12-3 or TRBV12-4 and TRBJ1-2; TRBD1 is a possible D gene (5 bases). This CDR3 is 15 amino acids long.

This clonotype has only a few counts. This rearrangement joins TRBV4-3 to TRBJ2-3; weak D call: TRBD2 (6 bases). CDR1 LGHNA and CDR2 YSLEER come from the germline V gene. V lost 3 bases, J lost 4 bases, and 11 bases lay in between. This CDR3 is built from 14 residues. The CDR3 nucleotides read TGCGCCAGCAGCCAGACGGGGGATTCAGATACGCAGTATTTT. It codes for CASSQTGDSDTQYF.

This clonotype has just a few counts. This chain uses TRBV7-6 with TRBJ2-3; D is possibly TRBD1 (5 bases). The germline gives CDR1 SGHVS, CDR2 FNYEAQ. V was shortened by 5 bases and J by 4 bases, with 10 bases between the two germline ends. This CDR3 is built from 13 residues. CDR3 sequence (DNA): TGTGCCAGCAGCCCCGACAGCGCAGATACGCAGTATTTT. It codes for CASSPDSADTQYF.

The rearrangement uses TRBV6-2 or TRBV6-3 and TRBJ1-1; D gene unclear. This CDR3 region has 16 residues. Trimming pared 6 bases from V and 1 base from J, leaving 18 bases between. The germline CDR1 and CDR2 sequences are MNHEY and SVGEGT. CDR3 nucleotide sequence: TGTGCCAGCAGCCGAAGCCGGAGGGCCCCGAACACTGAAGCTTTCTTT. This sequence encodes CASSRSRRAPNTEAFF.

This clonotype was found a few times. The gene calls are TRBV4-3 and TRBJ1-1, with 7 bases aligning to TRBD1. The germline V gene has CDR1 LGHNA and CDR2 YSLEER. The CDR3 covers 14 residues. Trimming removed 2 bases from V and 3 bases from J; junction bases left unmatched: 3. The CDR3 DNA reads as TGCGCCAGCAGCCAACAGGGGGGGGACACTGAAGCTTTCTTT. It translates to CASSQQGGDTEAFF.

Ten or more counts support this clonotype. In nucleotides, the CDR3 is TGCGCCAGCAGCCAAGAGCAAGCCCCGAGCACAGATACGCAGTATTTT. The encoded protein is CASSQEQAPSTDTQYF. This chain joins TRBV4-1 and TRBJ2-3; D not certain. Germline assignment: CDR1 MGHRA and CDR2 YSYEKL. The length of the CDR3 is 16 residues. Trimming left V 0 bases short and J 0 bases short, with 10 bases between.

This clonotype was detected only a few times. V is TRBV28 and J is TRBJ2-5; 7 bases align to TRBD2. Germline V gene sequence: CDR1 MDHEN, CDR2 SYDVKM. Unmatched junction bases numbered 11, after V lost 5 bases and J lost 2 bases. The CDR3 contains 16 residues. The CDR3 DNA follows: TGTGCCAGCAGTCCCAGAGGGAGGGTCGGTCAAGAGACCCAGTACTTC. This gives the protein CASSPRGRVGQETQYF.

This chain connects TRBV15 to TRBJ1-2; the D gene is possibly TRBD1 (6 bases). Germline V CDR1 and CDR2: LNHNV, YYDKDF (reference sequence). CDR3 length: 13 amino acids. The ends were cut back, 3 bases at V and 6 bases at J, with 11 bases in the middle. The CDR3 DNA sequence: TGTGCCACCAGCAGTGCACAGGGAAATGGCTACACCTTC. This gives the protein CATSSAQGNGYTF.

This chain uses TRBV2 with TRBJ1-1; 7 positions match TRBD1. V shed 8 bases and J 4 bases; nucleotides not matched to a gene: 4. The CDR3 spans 12 residues. Germline CDR1 is SNHLY and CDR2 is FYNNEI. The CDR3 loop reads CASQQGTTEAFF. CDR3 sequence (DNA): TGTGCCAGCCAACAGGGGACCACTGAAGCTTTCTTT.

J is TRBJ2-1 and V is TRBV4-3, with D uncertain. The CDR3 is made up of 14 amino acids. Trimming removed 0 bases from V and 6 bases from J, with 9 bases in between. Germline CDR1 is LGHNA and CDR2 is YSLEER. This CDR3 reads CASSQDWVSNEQFF. The CDR3 bases are TGCGCCAGCAGCCAAGATTGGGTATCCAATGAGCAGTTCTTC.

The chain carries TRBV18 and TRBJ2-7; D gene uncertain. CDR1 KGHSH and CDR2 LQKENI come from the germline V gene. V was cut by 1 base and J by 5 bases, with 15 bases left in between. This CDR3 spans 15 amino acids. CDR3 in amino acids: CASSPRSGTKNEQYF. The CDR3 DNA follows: TGTGCCAGCTCACCACGATCGGGCACGAAAAACGAGCAGTACTTC.

The V and J genes are TRBV7-9 and TRBJ2-7; D unresolved. Germline CDR1 SEHNR, CDR2 FQNEAQ (reference sequence). The CDR3 loop spans 13 amino acids. Trimming cost V 5 bases and J 1 base, with 9 bases left between them. The CDR3: CASSLQPSYEQYF. CDR3 in DNA: TGTGCCAGCAGCCTCCAGCCATCCTACGAGCAGTACTTC.

V and J are TRBV5-5 and TRBJ2-7; D not certain. Trimming shortened V by 1 base and J by 7 bases, and 12 bases separated the two germline ends. Germline CDR1 reads SGHKS; CDR2 reads YYEKEE (reference sequence). There are 13 residues in the CDR3. Here the CDR3 DNA reads TGTGCCAGCAGCTTGTCTGGGATAGGTGAGCAGTACTTC. It translates to CASSLSGIGEQYF. The variable domain in full, with the rest retrieved from reference TRBV5-5 and TRBJ2-7, is DAGVTQSPTHLIKTRGQQVTLRCSPISGHKSVSWYQQVLGQGPQFIFQYYEKEERGRGNFPDRFSARQFPNYSSELNVNALLLGDSALYLCASSLSGIGEQYFGPGTRLTVT.

This clonotype has only one observation. The chain uses TRBV7-9 and TRBJ1-2; TRBD1 might be the D (5 bases). The germline CDR1 and CDR2 sequences are SEHNR and FQNEAQ (reference sequence). The V gene lost 1 base and the J gene lost 12 bases, with 6 bases spanning the gap. This CDR3 is built from 10 residues. The CDR3 protein is CASSLGGDTF. The CDR3 DNA reads as TGTGCCAGCAGCTTAGGGGGCGACACCTTC.

This sequence joins TRBV5-4 and TRBJ1-6; 9 bases agree with TRBD1. CDR1 and CDR2 from the germline V gene are SGHNT and YYREEE (reference sequence). The ends lost 6 bases at V and 7 bases at J; junction bases unmatched: 11. The CDR3 spans 16 residues. DNA for the CDR3: TGTGCCAGCACCTCCGGGACAGGGTCGTGGAATTCACCCCTCCACTTT. It codes for CASTSGTGSWNSPLHF.

The chain joins TRBV7-6 to TRBJ2-1, with D unclear. Trimming cost V 1 base and J 6 bases, with 10 bases left between them. In germline, CDR1 is SGHVS, CDR2 FNYEAQ. This CDR3 has 14 residues. The CDR3 region is CASSLVHEGNEQFF. CDR3 sequence (DNA): TGTGCCAGCAGCTTAGTGCACGAAGGCAATGAGCAGTTCTTC.

This chain joins TRBV28 and TRBJ1-2; TRBD1 aligns across 8 bases. V lost 8 bases and J lost 3; bases outside the gene matches: 5. The CDR3 has 13 residues. From germline, CDR1 is MDHEN and CDR2 SYDVKM. Written as DNA, the CDR3 is TGTGCCAGCCAACAGGGGGGTGACTATGGCTACACCTTC. Its translation: CASQQGGDYGYTF.

The CDR3 sequence: CASSPGRTGANVLTF. CDR3 in DNA: TGTGCCAGCAGCCCGGGGAGAACCGGGGCCAACGTCCTGACTTTC. The chain has TRBV11-3 and TRBJ2-6, with D possibly matching TRBD2 (5 bases). In germline, CDR1 is SGHNT, CDR2 YENEEA. This CDR3 is built from 15 residues. Trimming took off 5 bases at V and 4 bases at J, with 12 bases between the two ends.

The table lists this clonotype with many counts. V and J are TRBV4-3 and TRBJ2-7, with D possibly being TRBD1 or TRBD2 (5 bases each). Germline CDR1 LGHNA, CDR2 YSLEER. Trimming left V 4 bases short and J 6 bases short, with 13 bases between. The CDR3 contains 13 residues. Written as DNA, the CDR3 is TGCGCCAGCAGCCTCCTTCAGGGAGTCGAGCAGTACTTC. It yields the protein CASSLLQGVEQYF.

This clonotype was detected a few times. The conserved final phenylalanine or tryptophan is absent from the CDR3, which likely points to a read error. This chain connects TRBV4-1 to TRBJ2-5; TRBD2 aligns across 8 bases. The V and J ends lost 3 bases and 5 bases, in that order; junction bases with no gene match: 11. This CDR3 comprises 16 residues. Germline CDR1 MGHRA, CDR2 YSYEKL. CDR3 amino acids: CASSQVLAVLRETQYS. The CDR3 region has the DNA TGCGCCAGCAGCCAGGTACTAGCGGTGCTAAGGGAGACCCAGTACTCC.

CDR3 bases: TGTGCCAGCAGCCAAGACGTAGTCACAGATACGCAGTATTTT. Residues: CASSQDVVTDTQYF. The chain employs TRBV4-2 and TRBJ2-3, with no clear D. V was shortened by 0 bases and J by 2 bases, with 6 bases between the two germline ends. This CDR3 region has 14 residues. Germline V CDR1 and CDR2: LGHNA, YNFKEQ.

This clonotype has more than one count but fewer than ten. The chain recombines TRBV4-1 with TRBJ2-2, with no clear D. V was trimmed by 3 bases and J by 3 bases, leaving 8 bases between them. CDR1 is MGHRA, CDR2 YSYEKL, per germline. The CDR3 is 14 amino acids. CDR3 nucleotide sequence: TGCGCCAGCAGCCACAGAGTGTACACCGGGGAGCTGTTTTTT. Its translation: CASSHRVYTGELFF.

This clonotype has only one observation. This chain connects TRBV20-1 to TRBJ2-7; D call uncertain. V gave up 5 bases and J gave up 4 bases, with 12 bases separating them. The length of the CDR3 is 12 residues. Germline CDR1 and CDR2: DFQATT and SNEGSKA (reference sequence). DNA of the CDR3: TGCAGTGCTTCTCAAGGTCTTTACGAGCAGTACGTC. Protein product: CSASQGLYEQYV.